This T cell receptor beta chain was recovered during a study of regulatory T cells in long-lasting Graves disease. Arm-PCR of CDR3 regions and iRepertoire HTBI primers were used to build TCR beta libraries. TCRdb analysed the multiplex PCR reads with MiXCR anew, one entry per CDR3 protein. The sample has roughly 380,000 distinct CDR3 sequences, around 15% seen once; the top ten hold around a fifth. Study-wide findings and caveats: Persistent Graves' patients showed less TCR diversity than newly diagnosed patients showed.

This clonotype was seen many times. Its antigen is unknown. Specified time point: newly diagnosed GD, antithyroid drugs for less than 3 months. From PBMCs, RNA was extracted and then used to make the TCR library. The source material was peripheral blood mononuclear cells (PBMCs), sampled at new diagnosis, from a patient treated with antithyroid drugs. The clonotype comes from a female donor with Graves disease.

CDR3 sequence (DNA): TGTGCCATCAGTGAGGCTGGGACGGGAGACGGGATGCGGAATGAGCAGTTCTTC. Protein: CAISEAGTGDGMRNEQFF. V is TRBV10-3 and J is TRBJ2-1, with D perhaps matching TRBD2 (6 bases). Germline CDR1 is ENHRY and CDR2 is SYGVKD. The V end was cut by 2 bases, the J end by 7 bases, with 24 bases between. This CDR3 contains 18 residues.